This T cell receptor (beta chain) was obtained from a study of shared clonotypes between healthy human individuals. In the authors' workflow: Filtering differed, since immunoSEQ gave only junction sequences and no quality scores. This table comes from immunoSEQ multiplex PCR, and its TCRdb copy is limited to in-frame clones, with some not included. Clone size and V and J calls were adopted from that table, with D and trimming inferred from the DNA. The sample consists of hundreds of thousands of clones, roughly 98% of them appearing once. As defined, naive CD8 cells were CD45RO-negative and positively selected for CCR7, with terminally differentiated effector memory CD45RA+ cells excluded. This clonotype was obtained from a man aged 25 to 40 in good health. The sequenced material came from naive CD8+ T cells sorted from blood.

In DNA, the CDR3 is TGTGCCATCGGAGGGACAGGGGCCTACAATGAGCAGTTCTTC. It encodes CAIGGTGAYNEQFF. The rearrangement joins TRBV10-3 to TRBJ2-1; 10 bases are shared with TRBD1. Germline-derived CDR1 and CDR2 are ENHRY and SYGVKD. The CDR3 length is 14 residues. Trimming removed 8 bases from V and 2 bases from J; junction bases left unmatched: 3.